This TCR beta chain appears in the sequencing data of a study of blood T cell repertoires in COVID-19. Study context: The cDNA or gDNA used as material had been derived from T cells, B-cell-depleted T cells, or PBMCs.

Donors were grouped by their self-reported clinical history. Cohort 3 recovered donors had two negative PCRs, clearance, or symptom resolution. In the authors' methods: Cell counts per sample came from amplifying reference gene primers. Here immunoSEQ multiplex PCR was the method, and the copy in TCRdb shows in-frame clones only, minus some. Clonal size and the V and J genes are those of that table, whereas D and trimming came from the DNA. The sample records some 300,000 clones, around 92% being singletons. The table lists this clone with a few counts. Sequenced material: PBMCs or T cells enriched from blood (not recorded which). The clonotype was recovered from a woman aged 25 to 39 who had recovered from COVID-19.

CDR3 amino acids: CASTRTGTYSYEQYF. CDR3 bases: TGTGCCAGCACCAGAACCGGGACATACTCCTACGAGCAGTACTTC. The chain combines TRBV6-5 with TRBJ2-7; TRBD1 might be the D (6 bases). Looked up from germline, CDR1 is MNHEY and CDR2 is SVGAGI. With 7 bases removed from V and 0 bases from J, the gap between germline ends came to 16 bases. The CDR3 runs to 15 residues.